This T cell receptor (beta chain) was documented in a study of early T cells in non-severe SARS-CoV-2 infection (dated by TCRdb to about 2021). Looking at the study overall: Bulk RNA from unsorted whole blood was used for TCR sequencing, so alpha and beta chains could not be paired.

A case-control design nested within a healthcare worker cohort in London, UK, was used, with weekly nasopharyngeal swab PCR tests and blood sampling performed. Healthcare workers were recruited between 23 and 31 March 2020, during the week of the UK lockdown, and were followed weekly for up to roughly 15 weeks. The receptor library was made with 5' RACE. For sequencing, a NextSeq 500 was employed. To correct for sequencing error and PCR bias, the TCR library protocol tagged individual cDNA molecules with unique molecular identifiers. TCR alpha and beta chains were both sequenced, and the abundances of alpha and beta sequences in each sample were closely correlated with each other. In the paper's pipeline: Decombinator V4 was used to annotate TCR sequences for V gene, J gene and CDR3. TCRs were defined as expanded if a significant change between any two time points was detected under a Poisson model with p below 0.0001. TCR abundances were normalised to the total number of TCRs sequenced per sample and expressed as counts per million. TRAV1-2 paired with TRAJ12, TRAJ20 or TRAJ33 defined MAIT TCRs, while TRAV10 paired with TRAJ18 defined iNKT TCRs. VDJdb, accessed 1 November 2021, was searched for CMV, EBV and SARS-CoV-2 annotated TCRs, excluding TCRs annotated for multiple antigens. Using fastp trimming at Q25 and MiXCR clonotype assembly, TCRdb reanalyzed the public sequencing data and kept in-frame beta chains. Rows are combined by CDR3 protein, so each entry shows the most common genes and DNA. The V and J calls and clone size come from TCRdb's table, not from the authors' own analysis. The sample includes more than 50,000 distinct CDR3 sequences, with roughly 9.2% observed a single time. The ten largest make up under 5% of the sample.

What the authors observed across the whole study: VDJdb matching was skewed toward anti-spike CD8 responses, so virus-specific expansions were likely underestimated and private and CD4 specificities were missed.

The germline V gene sets CDR1 to SQVTM and CDR2 to ANQGSEA. The V end loses 6 bases and the J end loses 0 bases, and a stretch of 5 bases separates them. Taken from cysteine to phenylalanine, the CDR3 has 11 residues. The read is trimmed to its CDR3 DNA, 33 bases read in frame from base 1. This clonotype was counted only a few times. Its antigen has not been determined. No quality values exist for individual bases; no much larger clone is one base distant. Input material: whole blood. The V gene is TRBV29-1 and the J gene is TRBJ1-1; the D gene is unclear. The TCR originated in an adult who was a healthcare worker with PCR-confirmed SARS-CoV-2 infection or an uninfected control (not recorded which). The CDR3 reads as follows: CSVAVNTEAFF. DNA sequence: TGCAGCGTCGCAGTGAACACTGAAGCTTTCTTT.